One sample yielded the 32 T cell receptor beta chains listed below, sequenced in a study of T cell responses to AZD1222 COVID-19 vaccine. The protocol was immunoSEQ multiplex PCR, while the TCRdb copy is restricted to in-frame clones and leaves out a portion. Found here are 110,000 or so clones, around 90% of them singletons; the top ten hold roughly 4.2%. Material: peripheral blood, obtained 28 days after the second dose of the MenACWY control vaccine. The receptors shown here come from an adult who received the MenACWY meningococcal vaccine as a control.

Of note for this clone: The sample carries other DNA sequences with the same CDR3. The rearrangement links TRBV12-3 or TRBV12-4 to TRBJ1-5, with D unresolved. Trimming left V 3 bases short and J 2 bases short, with 5 bases between. The CDR3 spans 13 residues. The CDR3 sequence: CASSFLGNQPQHF. CDR3 sequence (DNA): TGTGCCAGCAGTTTCCTGGGCAATCAGCCCCAGCATTTT.

The V call is TRBV2, the J call TRBJ2-5; TRBD1 might be the D (6 bases). Germline assignment: CDR1 SNHLY and CDR2 FYNNEI. The CDR3 spans 12 residues. Deletions cut 8 bases from V and 4 bases from J, with 11 bases between. CDR3 in DNA: TGTGCCAGCGTCCAGGGGATAGAGACCCAGTACTTC. Translated, it gives CASVQGIETQYF.

This chain uses TRBV11-2 with TRBJ1-5; maybe TRBD1 (5 bases). V was trimmed by 1 base and J by 2 bases, leaving 12 bases between them. Looked up from germline, CDR1 is SGHAT and CDR2 is FQNNGV. The CDR3 has 16 amino acids. The chain's CDR3 is CASSLGGSLGNQPQHF. CDR3 nucleotide sequence: TGTGCCAGCAGCTTAGGGGGGAGCCTTGGCAATCAGCCCCAGCATTTT.

The chain links TRBV4-2 to TRBJ1-5; D is undetermined. Trimming removed 0 bases from V and 0 bases from J, with 6 bases in between. The CDR3 length is 15 residues. The germline V gene has CDR1 LGHNA and CDR2 YNFKEQ. CDR3 coding DNA: TGTGCCAGCAGCCAAGAGGAAAATAGCAATCAGCCCCAGCATTTT. Its protein product is CASSQEENSNQPQHF.

The chain recombines TRBV5-5 with TRBJ1-2; D might be TRBD1 (6 bases). V lost 7 bases and J lost 10, with 17 bases in between. CDR3 length: 12 residues. Per the germline V gene, CDR1 is SGHKS and CDR2 is YYEKEE (reference sequence). The CDR3: CASGPGGQDYTF. CDR3 in DNA: TGTGCCAGCGGTCCCGGGGGGCAAGACTACACCTTC.

V is TRBV5-1 and J is TRBJ1-1; no reliable D call. CDR3 length: 15 residues. Trimming took off 1 base at V and 4 bases at J, with 14 bases between the two ends. Germline V gives CDR1 SGHRS, CDR2 YFSETQ. The CDR3 protein is CASSLSERIVTEAFF. The CDR3, as DNA: TGCGCCAGCAGCTTGTCTGAGCGGATAGTCACTGAAGCTTTCTTT. The full variable domain, rest sourced from reference TRBV5-1 and TRBJ1-1, is KAGVTQTPRYLIKTRGQQVTLSCSPISGHRSVSWYQQTPGQGLQFLFEYFSETQRNKGNFPGRFSGRQFSNSRSEMNVSTLELGDSALYLCASSLSERIVTEAFFGQGTRLTVV.

V and J are TRBV24-1 and TRBJ2-1, with D perhaps matching TRBD2 (6 bases). Looked up from germline, CDR1 is KGHDR and CDR2 is SFDVKD. The CDR3 is 16 residues long. V gave up 3 bases and J gave up 6 bases, with 17 bases separating them. The CDR3 region is CATSDPPRQGGNEQFF. The DNA for the CDR3 is TGTGCCACCAGTGATCCCCCCCGTCAGGGAGGCAATGAGCAGTTCTTC.

J is TRBJ2-2 and V is TRBV7-8; 7 bases are shared with TRBD1. The V gene end was trimmed by 5 bases and the J gene end by 5 bases; junction bases not matched to a gene: 11. Germline lookup yields CDR1 SGHVS and CDR2 FQNEAQ. This CDR3 region has 16 residues. The CDR3 coding sequence is TGTGCCAGCAGCATGTTGATCGGGACAGCGACCGGGGAGCTGTTTTTT. This gives the protein CASSMLIGTATGELFF. The full variable domain, rest sourced from reference TRBV7-8 and TRBJ2-2, is GAGVSQSPRYKVAKRGQDVALRCDPISGHVSLFWYQQALGQGPEFLTYFQNEAQLDKSGLPSDRFFAERPEGSVSTLKIQRTQQEDSAVYLCASSMLIGTATGELFFGEGSRLTVL.

As to this clone: Because the CDR3 is missing its conserved closing phenylalanine or tryptophan, this is likely a read error. It is unclear where the CDR3 begins or ends on the DNA, so no DNA is shown, and the CDR3 is as TCRdb lists it. CDR3 amino acids: CASSLVAPGLVTSY. This chain connects TRBV11-3 to TRBJ2-7; the table's D call TRBD2 went unverified against the DNA. CDR1 and CDR2 (germline): SGHNT, YENEEA. Including both end residues, the CDR3 is 14 amino acids long.

This chain connects TRBV28 to TRBJ1-1; 8 bases line up with TRBD1. Germline V gene lookup returns CDR1 MDHEN and CDR2 SYDVKM. The CDR3 length is 15 residues. V shed 6 bases, J shed 1 base, and the junction held 7 bases outside the gene matches. The CDR3 DNA is TGTGCCAGCAGGCCAGGGGGCGCAGGGAACACTGAAGCTTTCTTT. It codes for CASRPGGAGNTEAFF.

The rearrangement links TRBV7-6 to TRBJ2-5; D is undetermined. Germline V CDR1 and CDR2: SGHVS, FNYEAQ. This CDR3 has 16 amino acids. Trimming took 4 bases from V and 1 from J, leaving 16 bases between them. CDR3 in amino acids: CASSSILLESQETQYF. The CDR3 DNA follows: TGTGCCAGCAGCTCCATCCTATTAGAGTCCCAAGAGACCCAGTACTTC.

This clone was observed a few times. V gene TRBV28 combines with J gene TRBJ1-4; D perhaps matches TRBD1 (6 bases). Germline V gene sequence: CDR1 MDHEN, CDR2 SYDVKM. The CDR3 consists of 14 residues. Trimming shortened V by 4 bases and J by 7 bases, and 13 bases separated the two germline ends. CDR3 in amino acids: CASSSPKGVEKLFF. CDR3 bases: TGTGCCAGCAGTTCCCCTAAGGGGGTTGAAAAACTGTTTTTT. The full variable domain, rest sourced from reference TRBV28 and TRBJ1-4, is DVKVTQSSRYLVKRTGEKVFLECVQDMDHENMFWYRQDPGLGLRLIYFSYDVKMKEKGDIPEGYSVSREKKERFSLILESASTNQTSMYLCASSSPKGVEKLFFGSGTQLSVL.

The V gene is TRBV19, the J gene TRBJ2-3, with TRBD2 matching over 9 bases. From germline, CDR1 is LNHDA and CDR2 SQIVND (reference sequence). The CDR3 is made up of 15 amino acids. The V segment lost 3 bases and the J segment 1 base; nucleotides outside the gene matches: 2. CDR3 nucleotides: TGTGCCAGTAGTATTCGCGGGGGGGGCACAGATACGCAGTATTTT. This sequence encodes CASSIRGGGTDTQYF.

This sequence joins TRBV6-4 and TRBJ2-1; 13 nucleotides match TRBD2. The junction had 7 bases not matched to a gene; V was cut back by 3 bases and J by 2 bases. The CDR3 spans 18 residues. CDR1 and CDR2 (germline): MRHNA, SNTAGT. CDR3 residues: CASSELAGGPRAYNEQFF. The CDR3 coding sequence is TGTGCCAGCAGTGAACTAGCGGGAGGGCCTAGGGCCTACAATGAGCAGTTCTTC.

The chain is built from TRBV5-1 and TRBJ2-2; TRBD1 matches 11 bases. This CDR3 is 17 amino acids long. V shed 2 bases, J shed 0 bases, and the junction held 3 bases outside the gene matches. Germline CDR1 is SGHRS and CDR2 is YFSETQ. This CDR3 is CASSFLGQGANTGELFF. The CDR3 DNA follows: TGCGCCAGCAGCTTTTTGGGACAGGGGGCGAACACCGGGGAGCTGTTTTTT.

This chain connects TRBV10-3 to TRBJ2-1; D is unclear. Germline V lookup: CDR1 ENHRY, CDR2 SYGVKD. V gave up 7 bases and J gave up 10 bases, with 20 bases separating them. This CDR3 region has 14 residues. In DNA form, the CDR3 reads TGTGCCATCACAGCCGACTCATCCCGATACGAGCAGTTCTTC. Its translation: CAITADSSRYEQFF.

The chain is built from TRBV3-1 (or the pseudogene TRBV3-2) and TRBJ1-1; D is unclear. This CDR3 region has 15 residues. The germline gives CDR1 LGHDT, CDR2 YNNKEL (reference sequence). V lost 0 bases to trimming and J lost 0 bases, with 8 bases between them. CDR3 DNA sequence: TGTGCCAGCAGCCAAGATTTCGGGGTGAACACTGAAGCTTTCTTT. Translation gives CASSQDFGVNTEAFF.

This CDR3 reads CASPTGTGGIEQYV. CDR3 nucleotide sequence: TGTGCCAGCCCGACCGGGACAGGGGGTATCGAGCAGTACGTC. The chain couples TRBV25-1 to TRBJ2-7; 11 nucleotides agree with TRBD1. CDR1 MGHDK and CDR2 SYGVNS come from the germline V gene. The CDR3 is made up of 14 amino acids. V dropped 8 bases and J dropped 6; count of bases not matched to a gene: 9.

V usage is TRBV19 and J usage is TRBJ2-2, with unresolved D. The V end was cut by 3 bases, the J end by 6 bases, with 14 bases between. The CDR3 is 15 residues long. CDR1 and CDR2 from the germline V gene are LNHDA and SQIVND (reference sequence). The CDR3 DNA reads TGTGCCAGTAGTATTTCGAGCCGTACTCCCGGGGAGCTGTTTTTT. Its translation is CASSISSRTPGELFF. Looking up the rest from reference TRBV19 and TRBJ2-2 gives the full variable domain: DGGITQSPKYLFRKEGQNVTLSCEQNLNHDAMYWYRQDPGQGLRLIYYSQIVNDFQKGDIAEGYSVSREKKESFPLTVTSAQKNPTAFYLCASSISSRTPGELFFGEGSRLTVL.

This chain uses TRBV4-3 with TRBJ2-3; 12 bases agree with TRBD2. In germline, CDR1 is LGHNA, CDR2 YSLEER. The CDR3 consists of 17 residues. Trimming at V came to 0 bases and at J to 4 bases, leaving 5 bases not matched to a gene. DNA of the CDR3: TGCGCCAGCAGCCAAGATTCCGGGACTAGCGGGTCAGATACGCAGTATTTT. Its translation: CASSQDSGTSGSDTQYF.

The chain links TRBV2 to TRBJ1-5; weak D call: TRBD1 (6 bases). V dropped 7 bases and J dropped 2 bases, with 15 bases sitting between them. CDR1 and CDR2 (germline): SNHLY, FYNNEI. The CDR3 is 15 amino acids. CDR3 loop: CASKPGTMGNQPQHF. CDR3 bases: TGTGCCAGCAAACCGGGGACAATGGGCAATCAGCCCCAGCATTTT.

This rearrangement joins TRBV24-1 to TRBJ1-4, with D perhaps TRBD1 (5 bases). Germline V gene sequence: CDR1 KGHDR, CDR2 SFDVKD. CDR3 size: 15 residues. The V end was cut by 4 bases, the J end by 4 bases, with 12 bases between. CDR3 sequence: CATSENRDGNEKLFF. The CDR3 DNA sequence: TGTGCCACCAGTGAGAACCGGGACGGTAATGAAAAACTGTTTTTT.

V usage is TRBV7-9 and J usage is TRBJ2-6; D unclear. Between the trimmed V and J ends, which lost 5 bases and 0 bases, there was a span of 8 bases. Per germline, CDR1 SEHNR and CDR2 FQNEAQ (reference sequence). The CDR3 has 15 residues. The CDR3 DNA follows: TGTGCCAGCAGCCTCCTGGGCTCTGGGGCCAACGTCCTGACTTTC. It yields the protein CASSLLGSGANVLTF.

The rearrangement uses TRBV30 and TRBJ2-1; unclear D gene. The germline V gene has CDR1 GTSNPN and CDR2 SVGIG (reference sequence). V was shortened by 7 bases and J by 4 bases, with 8 bases between the two germline ends. This CDR3 region has 11 residues. As DNA, the CDR3 is TGTGCCTCCTACAGTTACAATGAGCAGTTCTTC. Translated, it gives CASYSYNEQFF.

The chain employs TRBV27 and TRBJ1-1; D uncertain. CDR3 length equals 13 residues. CDR1 and CDR2 from the germline V gene are MNHEY and SMNVEV (reference sequence). V was trimmed by 2 bases and J by 4 bases, leaving 8 bases between them. The CDR3 reads CASSLRVITEAFF. In DNA, the CDR3 is TGTGCCAGCAGTTTACGGGTTATCACTGAAGCTTTCTTT.

The sample holds a few counts of this clone. This chain links TRBV6-5 with TRBJ2-1; 8 nucleotides agree with TRBD1. CDR1 and CDR2 (germline): MNHEY, SVGAGI. V was clipped by 0 bases and J by 7 bases; unmatched bases: 8. The CDR3 spans 16 residues. The CDR3 region has the DNA TGTGCCAGCAGTTACTCATACCAGGGGGCGCGGAATGAGCAGTTCTTC. Amino acids: CASSYSYQGARNEQFF.

The CDR3 loop reads CASSLDRGSREKLFF. CDR3 sequence (DNA): TGTGCCAGCAGCTTGGATCGGGGATCTAGGGAAAAACTGTTTTTT. This chain connects TRBV5-4 to TRBJ1-4; no clear D gene. Germline CDR1 SGHNT, CDR2 YYREEE (reference sequence). V was cut by 0 bases and J by 8 bases, with 14 bases left in between. The CDR3 spans 15 residues. The full variable domain, in which reference TRBV5-4 and TRBJ1-4 provide the parts outside the CDR3, is ETGVTQSPTHLIKTRGQQVTLRCSSQSGHNTVSWYQQALGQGPQFIFQYYREEENGRGNFPPRFSGLQFPNYSSELNVNALELDDSALYLCASSLDRGSREKLFFGSGTQLSVL.

The chain is built from TRBV29-1 and TRBJ1-1; 8 positions agree with TRBD1. Germline lookup yields CDR1 SQVTM and CDR2 ANQGSEA. CDR3 length: 17 amino acids. V trimming: 3 bases; J trimming: 5 bases; junction bases outside the gene matches: 17. Here the CDR3 reads CSVDDRTGSYSATEAFF. For the CDR3, the DNA is TGCAGCGTTGATGACAGGACAGGGAGTTATAGCGCAACTGAAGCTTTCTTT. Using reference TRBV29-1 and TRBJ1-1 for the parts outside the CDR3, the full variable domain is SAVISQKPSRDICQRGTSLTIQCQVDSQVTMMFWYRQQPGQSLTLIATANQGSEATYESGFVIDKFPISRPNLTFSTLTVSNMSPEDSSIYLCSVDDRTGSYSATEAFFGQGTRLTVV.

The genes are TRBV7-9 and TRBJ1-5, with D tentatively TRBD1 (6 bases). The germline CDR1 and CDR2 sequences are SEHNR and FQNEAQ (reference sequence). V dropped 4 bases and J dropped 5 bases, with 15 bases sitting between them. This CDR3 is 15 amino acids long. CDR3 sequence reads: CASSSSAGGDQPQHF. CDR3 nucleotide sequence: TGTGCCAGCAGCTCATCAGCGGGGGGCGATCAGCCCCAGCATTTT.

In DNA form, the CDR3 reads TGTGCCAGCAGCAAATGGGCTGTCCGACGCTACGAGCAGTACGTC. Protein: CASSKWAVRRYEQYV. The J gene is TRBJ2-7, the V gene TRBV21-1; TRBD1, as called in the table, went unchecked against the DNA. TRBV21-1 is noted as a pseudogene. This CDR3 is 15 amino acids long.

CDR3 sequence reads: CASSRGYNEQFF. The CDR3 bases are TGTGCCAGCAGCCGCGGATACAATGAGCAGTTCTTC. This chain uses TRBV11-3 with TRBJ2-1; D not certain. This CDR3 contains 12 residues. Germline V gene sequence: CDR1 SGHNT, CDR2 YENEEA. The germline V and J ends were trimmed by 5 bases and 4 bases, with 6 bases remaining between them.

The chain links TRBV5-1 to TRBJ1-1; 8 nucleotides align to TRBD1. CDR3 size: 16 residues. Trimming at V came to 5 bases and at J to 1 base, leaving 10 bases not matched to a gene. Germline values: CDR1 SGHRS, CDR2 YFSETQ. The DNA of the CDR3 is TGCGCCAGCAGGGGCCAGGGGGCGATGCCGAACACTGAAGCTTTCTTT. It is translated as CASRGQGAMPNTEAFF. Full variable domain (missing parts from reference TRBV5-1 and TRBJ1-1): KAGVTQTPRYLIKTRGQQVTLSCSPISGHRSVSWYQQTPGQGLQFLFEYFSETQRNKGNFPGRFSGRQFSNSRSEMNVSTLELGDSALYLCASRGQGAMPNTEAFFGQGTRLTVV.